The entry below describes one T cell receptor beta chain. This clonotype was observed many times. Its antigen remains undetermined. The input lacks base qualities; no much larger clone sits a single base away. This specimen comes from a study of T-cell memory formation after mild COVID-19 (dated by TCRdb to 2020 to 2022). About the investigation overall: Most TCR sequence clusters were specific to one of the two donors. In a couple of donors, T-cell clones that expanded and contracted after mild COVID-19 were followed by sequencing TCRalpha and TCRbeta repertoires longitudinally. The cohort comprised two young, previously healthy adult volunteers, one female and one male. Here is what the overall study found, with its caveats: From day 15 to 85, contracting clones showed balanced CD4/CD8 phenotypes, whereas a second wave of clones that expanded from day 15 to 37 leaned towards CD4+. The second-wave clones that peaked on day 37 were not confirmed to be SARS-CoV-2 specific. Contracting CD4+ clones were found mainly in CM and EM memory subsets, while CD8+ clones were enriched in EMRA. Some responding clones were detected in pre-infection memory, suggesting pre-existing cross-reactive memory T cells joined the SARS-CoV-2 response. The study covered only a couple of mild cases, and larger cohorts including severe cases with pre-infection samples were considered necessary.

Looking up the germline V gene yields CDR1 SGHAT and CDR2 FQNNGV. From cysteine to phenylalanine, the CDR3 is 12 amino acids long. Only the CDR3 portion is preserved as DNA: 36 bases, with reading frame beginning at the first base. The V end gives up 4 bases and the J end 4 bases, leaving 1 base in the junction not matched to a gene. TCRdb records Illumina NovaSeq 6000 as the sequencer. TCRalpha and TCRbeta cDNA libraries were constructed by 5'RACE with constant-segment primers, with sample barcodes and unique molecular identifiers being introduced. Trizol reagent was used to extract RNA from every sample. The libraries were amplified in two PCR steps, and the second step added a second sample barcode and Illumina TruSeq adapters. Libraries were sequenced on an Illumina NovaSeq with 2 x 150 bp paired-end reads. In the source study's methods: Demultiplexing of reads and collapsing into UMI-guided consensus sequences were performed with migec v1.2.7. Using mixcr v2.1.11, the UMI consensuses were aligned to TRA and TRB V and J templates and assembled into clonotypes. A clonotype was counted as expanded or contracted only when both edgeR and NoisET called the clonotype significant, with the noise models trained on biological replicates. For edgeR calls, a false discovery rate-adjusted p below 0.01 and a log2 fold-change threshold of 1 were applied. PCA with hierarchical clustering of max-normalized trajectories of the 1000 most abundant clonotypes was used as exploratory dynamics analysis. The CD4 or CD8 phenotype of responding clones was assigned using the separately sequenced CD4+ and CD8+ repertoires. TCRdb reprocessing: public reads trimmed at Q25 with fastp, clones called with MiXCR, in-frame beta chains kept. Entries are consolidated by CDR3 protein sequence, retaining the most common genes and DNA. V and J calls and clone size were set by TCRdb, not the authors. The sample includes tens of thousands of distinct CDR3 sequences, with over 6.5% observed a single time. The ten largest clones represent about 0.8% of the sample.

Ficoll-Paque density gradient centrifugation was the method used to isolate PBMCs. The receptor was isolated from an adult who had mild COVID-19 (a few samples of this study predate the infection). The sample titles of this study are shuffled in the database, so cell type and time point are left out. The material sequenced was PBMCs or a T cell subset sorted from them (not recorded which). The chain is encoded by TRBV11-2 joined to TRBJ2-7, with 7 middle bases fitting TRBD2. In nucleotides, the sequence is TGTGCCAGCAGCTCGGGACTATACGAGCAGTACTTC. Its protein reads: CASSSGLYEQYF.